What follows describes a single T cell receptor beta chain. The specificity of this receptor is unknown. No qualities accompany the bases; no much larger clone lies one base away. This entry is derived from a study of cytomegalovirus exposure and HLA in healthy donors (dated by TCRdb to 2016 to 2017). About the investigation overall: According to an earlier analysis of a few hundred of the donors, 150 million to 200 million T cells yielded 117 million unique TCR beta sequences and less than 300 Gb of sequence data. On average, around 200,000 unique TCR beta nucleotide sequences were sequenced per donor among several hundred genotyped donors of the cohort, with 15% to 20% of those sequences being non-productive. The aim of the study was to test whether cataloging public T cell receptors could identify signatures of past pathogen exposure. Every discovery cohort repertoire had been produced on one sequencing platform. Roughly five DR-DQ haplotypes were handled as single units for association and clustering, since linkage in the cohort was strong. Of the approximately 400 genotyped donors, 65% to 90% fell in the genetic ancestry cluster associated with self-reported Caucasian donors. Genome-wide SNP genotypes for about 65% of the 666 donors were used in a later genetic analysis, which treated that subset as a discovery cohort. To predict cytomegalovirus infection status, the study brought together high-throughput TCR immunosequencing, statistical association of individual TCRs with disease status, and machine learning. Typing coverage varied by locus: roughly 620-630 donors for A, B, C, DRB1 and DQB1; roughly 520 for DQA1; around 610 for DPA1; approximately 450 for DPB1. Donor age, sex, ethnicity and CMV serostatus were collected together with the repertoire data. The study used immunosequencing to profile the T cell repertoires of more than 650 subjects and linked those repertoires to cytomegalovirus serostatus. HLA typing included class I and class II loci at four-digit resolution. Rather than using new phenotypic data, the later analysis identified candidate immune exposures from TCR beta sequences and from how often those sequences occurred across donors. An earlier analysis of around 580 of the donors used high-throughput TCR beta sequencing to judge whether each TCR beta V gene segment behaved as functional or pseudogenic. A separate validation cohort of over a hundred different subjects was used in addition to the roughly 700-subject first cohort. An early release that covered about 600 HLA-typed donors contained about 290 gigabases of sequencing data and tens of millions of unique TCR sequences. A later analysis re-analyzed previously published TCR beta repertoires from approximately 670 donors and added high-resolution HLA genotyping to study TCR occurrence patterns.

The cohort consisted of 670 or so healthy bone marrow donors. All cohort members were sampled while nominally healthy, although unrecorded immune exposures were likely present. The donor tested CMV seropositive, placing the donor among the 310 or so seropositive members of the cohort. A peripheral blood sample was collected from each donor, and TCR beta sequencing was performed on peripheral blood mononuclear cells. The Qiagen DNeasy Blood Extraction Kit was used to extract genomic DNA from the blood cell samples. What the research found in general, with its limitations: While some public TCRs were present in many individuals, most TCR sequences turned up only very rarely across donors. A cluster of highly shared sequence variants was judged likely to be a technical artifact of the sequencing pipeline. For the cohort, immune exposure information was limited to CMV serostatus. A further reported finding was that TCR beta sequences accurately predicted the HLA-A and HLA-B alleles for most subjects in the first cohort. A later genetic analysis reported fewer N-insertions in productive TCRs among donors in an Asian-associated ancestry cluster than the roughly 700-donor mean. A later analysis found that HLA-associated TCR beta chains were more clonally expanded and had lower generation probabilities than equally common non-associated chains. A later analysis associated about 18,000 TCR beta sequences with specific HLA alleles at a false discovery rate of 0.05. A total of fewer than 200 TCR beta chains were listed by the study as associated with cytomegalovirus. In a later analysis, most CMV-associated TCR beta chains were found to appear HLA-restricted, with HLA associations seemingly driven largely by CMV exposure. Some IMGT-functional V segments, including TRBV6-2 and TRBV6-3, could not be distinguished by the 87-base-pair reads and were therefore excluded. Strong co-occurrence of HLA alleles, especially DR and DQ, made assigning TCR associations to individual alleles difficult. An association between a missense DCLRE1C variant and V-gene and J-gene trimming of TCR beta chains was found in a later genetic analysis and replicated in an independent cohort. A few of the identified cytomegalovirus-associated TCR beta chains were confirmed in vitro to be specific for cytomegalovirus antigens. Linkage disequilibrium might explain the correlated functional status among segregating V segments, but an unknown experimental factor could not be excluded. The earlier analysis of about 600 of the donors excluded over 15 rarely observed V segments, including chromosome 9 orphons, because counts were too low. Only TCR beta chains were sequenced in this cohort, and the absence of alpha or paired-chain data limited detectable features. Sequencing depth was assumed to be roughly uniform across donors in the presence/absence analyses, though that assumption may not hold. An earlier analysis of around 600 of the donors showed that most TCR beta V segments appeared in productive rearrangements either about 87% or about 30% of the time, which broadly matched IMGT annotations. Because HLA typing was missing for some donors at each locus, association tests included only the typed subset. A later analysis found that TCR association rates varied across HLA loci, with DRB1 alleles showing the most associated TCRs and HLA-C alleles the fewest. In both the original and validation cohorts, the classifier was reported to diagnose cytomegalovirus status with high specificity and sensitivity. In a later analysis, several top co-occurrence clusters were reported to appear linked to parvovirus B19, influenza, CMV and Epstein-Barr virus. It was suggested by the authors that the approach could potentially be generalized to other disease states and immunological phenotypes.

The library relied on the immunoSEQ multiplex PCR assay. The multiplex PCR relied on a mix of 60 forward primers for TCR Vbeta segments and 13 reverse primers for TCR Jbeta segments. The CDR3 region of rearranged TCR beta genes was amplified from genomic DNA with a multiplex PCR assay. The amplified TCR beta libraries were sequenced on the Illumina HiSeq System as 87-base-pair reads. The authors' analysis ran thus. A later analysis counted about 82 million unique TCR beta chains across the 550 to 800 repertoires, and around 9.9 million of these chains were shared by at least two donors. Raw reads were error-corrected and collapsed into unique sequences with a nearest-neighbor algorithm that merged closely related sequences to remove PCR and sequencing errors. CDR3 sequences were aligned to IMGT reference sequences to assign V, D and J gene segments. For a sequence to be retained, at least a six-nucleotide match to both a V gene segment and a J gene segment was required. Rearrangements were called productive when the CDR3 lacked stop codons and stayed in frame with V and J; all others were non-productive. CDR3 was defined according to IMGT convention as the region running from the second conserved V-encoded cysteine to the conserved J-encoded phenylalanine. In an earlier analysis of around 640 of the donors, sequences lacking an unambiguous match to a single V gene segment were excluded. In an earlier analysis of 587 of the donors, V segments were called functional above 56.7% productive rearrangements and were called segregating when the between-donor standard deviation exceeded 5%. A statistical classification framework was developed to diagnose cytomegalovirus status using the catalog of TCR beta chain sequences. In a later analysis, TCR nucleotide sequences were compared against IMGT/GENE-DB human TR gene sequences so that V and J genes could be assigned. In a later analysis, CDR3 sequences and most-parsimonious VDJ recombination scenarios were assigned using the TCRdist pipeline. In a later analysis, each TCR beta chain was defined by its CDR3 amino acid sequence together with its V-gene family, and reads lacking a unique V-gene family were excluded. A later analysis removed 592 highly shared, low-generation-probability nucleotide sequences to deal with suspected cross-contamination and a sequencing artifact. In a later analysis, a clonal expansion index for each public chain was calculated from normalized within-repertoire ranks of inferred template counts. Generation probabilities in a later analysis came from a VDJ recombination model fitted to out-of-frame rearrangements, and those results were checked against IGoR. In a later analysis, hypergeometric tests were used to score TCR-TCR, TCR-HLA and TCR-CMV co-occurrence, with a repertoire-size bias correction applied to TCR pairs. To estimate false discovery rates, a later analysis permuted the HLA or CMV assignments 20 times. A later analysis grouped co-occurring TCRs with DBSCAN, adding TCRdist sequence similarity when clustering within HLA-allele-positive subsets. Repertoires with fewer than 30,000 or more than 120,000 public chains were left out of co-occurrence clustering, as were four to six repertoires with anomalous nucleotide sharing. As stored in TCRdb, this immuneACCESS dataset retains in-frame rearrangements with V and J assigned. A fraction of the clones does not appear; measured against another copy, unresolved V genes explain less than half of the discrepancy, and the remainder lacks a known reason. V, J and clone size were drawn from that table, and D and trimming were deduced from the DNA. This sample comprises about 120,000 clones, about 80% of them detected only once. Of the sample, 7.5% to 9.5% falls within the top ten clones.

The V end gives up 6 bases and the J end 8 bases, leaving 5 bases in the junction not matched to a gene. CDR1 and CDR2, per the germline V gene, are MGHDK and SYGVNS. There are 12 amino acids in the CDR3, from cysteine to phenylalanine inclusive. This entry keeps only the CDR3 DNA: 36 bases, framed from base 1. This clonotype was obtained from a female donor in good health and CMV-seropositive. Sequencing input: PBMCs. The rearrangement combines TRBV25-1 with TRBJ1-2; 8 central bases correspond to TRBD1. The CDR3 protein sequence reads: CASRQGARGYTF. Read as DNA, the sequence is TGTGCCAGCAGGCAGGGGGCGCGGGGCTACACCTTC.